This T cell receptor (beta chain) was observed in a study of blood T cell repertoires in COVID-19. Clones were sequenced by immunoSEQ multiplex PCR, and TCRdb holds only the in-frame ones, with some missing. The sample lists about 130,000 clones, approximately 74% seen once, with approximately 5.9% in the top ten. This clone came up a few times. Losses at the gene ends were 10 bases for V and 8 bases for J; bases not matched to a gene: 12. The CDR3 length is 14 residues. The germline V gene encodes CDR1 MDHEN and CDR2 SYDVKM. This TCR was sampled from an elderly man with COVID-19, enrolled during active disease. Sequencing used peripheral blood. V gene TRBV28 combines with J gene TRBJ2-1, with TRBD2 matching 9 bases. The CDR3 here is CAIRRAGGVHEQFF. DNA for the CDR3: TGTGCCATCCGGAGGGCGGGAGGGGTCCATGAGCAGTTCTTC.